Below, 14 T cell receptor beta chains from the same sample are listed, as sequenced in a study of T cells after yellow fever vaccination. TCRdb passed the 5' RACE reads through MiXCR, listing each CDR3 protein once. The sample shows about 320,000 distinct CDR3 sequences, approximately 4.5% of them seen only once. The material was PBMCs, obtained 15 days after the yellow fever booster vaccination. The receptors were gathered from a man in his late teens or twenties who received the YFV17D yellow fever vaccine.

This sequence joins TRBV5-1 and TRBJ1-1; tentatively, D is TRBD1 (6 bases). From germline, CDR1 is SGHRS and CDR2 YFSETQ. Trimming removed 0 bases at V and 0 bases at J, with 21 bases between. The CDR3 consists of 19 residues. The DNA of the CDR3 is TGCGCCAGCAGCTTGGCCCGAGACCCCACTGGGGGCTTGAACACTGAAGCTTTCTTT. Protein sequence: CASSLARDPTGGLNTEAFF. The full variable domain, rest sourced from reference TRBV5-1 and TRBJ1-1, is KAGVTQTPRYLIKTRGQQVTLSCSPISGHRSVSWYQQTPGQGLQFLFEYFSETQRNKGNFPGRFSGRQFSNSRSEMNVSTLELGDSALYLCASSLARDPTGGLNTEAFFGQGTRLTVV.

This clonotype occurred many times. The chain combines TRBV5-1 with TRBJ2-3; possibly TRBD1 for D (6 bases). In germline, CDR1 is SGHRS, CDR2 YFSETQ. With 4 bases removed from V and 3 bases from J, the gap between germline ends came to 15 bases. The CDR3 extends over 15 amino acids. CDR3 DNA sequence: TGCGCCAGCAGCGTACCGTCAGGGGTGACAGATACGCAGTATTTT. This sequence encodes CASSVPSGVTDTQYF.

This chain links TRBV7-3 with TRBJ1-6, with D tentatively TRBD1 (5 bases). Germline V gives CDR1 SGHTA, CDR2 FQGTGA. The CDR3 has 14 amino acids. Trimming removed 5 bases at V and 6 bases at J, with 11 bases between. In nucleotides, the CDR3 is TGTGCCAGCAGCACGCAGGGTCGTAATTCACCCCTCCACTTT. Translated: CASSTQGRNSPLHF.

This clonotype was counted many times. This chain joins TRBV4-3 and TRBJ2-2; a possible D gene is TRBD1 (5 bases). Germline V CDR1 and CDR2: LGHNA, YSLEER. CDR3 length: 15 residues. V lost 6 bases and J lost 6, with 17 bases in between. CDR3 loop: CASSPGASVPGELFF. CDR3 DNA sequence: TGCGCCAGCAGTCCTGGGGCTAGTGTCCCCGGGGAGCTGTTTTTT.

This clonotype showed up just a few times. The DNA of the CDR3 is TGCGCCAGCAGCCAAGTGAAGGGGTTCTATGGCTACACCTTC. The encoded protein is CASSQVKGFYGYTF. The gene calls are TRBV4-3 and TRBJ1-2; weak D call: TRBD1 (5 bases). The V gene's germline CDR1 is LGHNA and CDR2 YSLEER. The V gene lost 1 base and the J gene lost 4 bases, with 10 bases spanning the gap. The CDR3 sequence is 14 residues long.

This clonotype was counted only a few times. V gene TRBV10-3 combines with J gene TRBJ2-7, with TRBD1 matching over 7 bases. With V trimmed by 3 bases and J by 2 bases, 16 bases remained unmatched. Per germline, CDR1 ENHRY and CDR2 SYGVKD. The CDR3 is 18 amino acids. CDR3 in amino acids: CAISDSNRGVYGPYEQYV. The CDR3, as DNA: TGTGCCATCAGTGATTCGAACAGGGGAGTTTATGGCCCCTACGAGCAGTACGTC.

This clonotype was observed many times. The chain joins TRBV18 to TRBJ2-5; D gene ambiguous. V was shortened by 3 bases and J by 5 bases, with 7 bases between the two germline ends. Germline loops: CDR1 KGHSH, CDR2 LQKENI. CDR3 size: 12 residues. Written as DNA, the CDR3 is TGTGCCAGCTCACCGTTATCTGAGACCCAGTACTTC. Protein: CASSPLSETQYF.

This clonotype was detected many times. The chain couples TRBV6-5 to TRBJ2-5; 8 nucleotides line up with TRBD2. CDR1 MNHEY and CDR2 SVGAGI come from the germline V gene. Losses at the gene ends were 2 bases for V and 7 bases for J; bases not matched to a gene: 12. The length of the CDR3 is 16 residues. The CDR3 nucleotides read TGTGCCAGCAGTTACACTAGGAGCAGCGGGGGCGGGACCCAGTACTTC. It encodes CASSYTRSSGGGTQYF.

This clonotype showed up many times. CDR3 sequence reads: CASNDSRDPSQKLFF. The CDR3 DNA sequence: TGTGCCAGCAATGATTCCCGGGACCCATCACAGAAACTGTTTTTT. The chain links TRBV12-3 or TRBV12-4 to TRBJ1-4, with D possibly TRBD1 on 5 matching bases. The CDR3 sequence is 15 residues long. The V end lost 7 bases, the J end lost 11 bases, and 23 bases lay between the germline ends.

The chain recombines TRBV19 with TRBJ1-5; the D gene is possibly TRBD1 (5 bases). V lost 5 bases, J lost 6 bases, and 11 bases lay in between. CDR1 is LNHDA and CDR2 is SQIVND in the germline V gene (reference sequence). This CDR3 contains 13 residues. The CDR3 coding sequence is TGTGCCAGTAGTGGGCAGGGTAGTCAGCCCCAGCATTTT. This codes for CASSGQGSQPQHF. Supplemented by reference TRBV19 and TRBJ1-5, the full variable domain reads DGGITQSPKYLFRKEGQNVTLSCEQNLNHDAMYWYRQDPGQGLRLIYYSQIVNDFQKGDIAEGYSVSREKKESFPLTVTSAQKNPTAFYLCASSGQGSQPQHFGDGTRLSIL.

The V call is TRBV12-3 or TRBV12-4, the J call TRBJ2-1, with 8 bases identical to TRBD1. CDR3 length: 15 residues. V gave up 6 bases and J gave up 2 bases; unmatched junction bases: 6. In nucleotides, the CDR3 is TGTGCCAGCAGCCGGACAGGGCTAACCTACAATGAGCAGTTCTTC. This encodes CASSRTGLTYNEQFF.

This clonotype has ten or more counts. The chain joins TRBV7-6 to TRBJ2-2; no definite D call. The germline V and J ends were trimmed by 5 bases and 0 bases, with 13 bases remaining between them. The CDR3 consists of 16 residues. Looked up from germline, CDR1 is SGHVS and CDR2 is FNYEAQ. The CDR3 spells CASSPRWRSNTGELFF. The CDR3 nucleotides read TGTGCCAGCAGCCCCCGATGGCGGTCGAACACCGGGGAGCTGTTTTTT.

This chain joins TRBV6-2 or TRBV6-3 and TRBJ1-6; D ambiguous. Trimming removed 4 bases from V and 9 bases from J, with 10 bases in between. Germline loops: CDR1 MNHEY, CDR2 SVGEGT. The CDR3 loop spans 13 amino acids. CDR3 sequence reads: CASSSPGVSPLHF. For the CDR3, the DNA is TGTGCCAGCAGTTCTCCCGGAGTTTCACCCCTCCACTTT.

This clonotype was detected many times. The gene calls are TRBV7-9 and TRBJ1-2; D is uncertain. Germline lookup yields CDR1 SEHNR and CDR2 FQNEAQ (reference sequence). The CDR3 loop spans 11 amino acids. The V end was cut by 5 bases, the J end by 8 bases, with 9 bases between. CDR3 DNA sequence: TGTGCCAGCAGCGCCTGGGAGGGCTACACCTTC. It specifies CASSAWEGYTF.